Sequencing of this T cell receptor (beta chain) was carried out in a study of CD8 T cells in ankylosing spondylitis. Findings and caveats of the study: A TCR beta motif of eight or nine highly homologous variants seemed to mark ankylosing spondylitis blood. Clones tied to disease were said to be significantly enriched in matched ankylosing spondylitis synovial fluid.

The CDR3 covers 15 residues. CDR1 is GTSNPN, CDR2 SVGIG, per germline (reference sequence). Between the trimmed V and J ends, which lost 3 bases and 10 bases, there was a span of 19 bases. Points on this clonotype: Its antigen is undetermined.

MiXCR, run by TCRdb on the 5' RACE reads, gives a single entry per CDR3 protein. The data contain roughly 200,000 distinct CDR3 sequences, around 13% of them singletons. This chain links TRBV30 with TRBJ1-6; D is possibly TRBD1 (6 bases). The sample comprised blood, either unsorted or a sorted T cell fraction (not recorded which). The TCR comes from a male donor with ankylosing spondylitis or in good health (not recorded which). The CDR3 sequence is CAWSGIQGSWSPLHF. The DNA of the CDR3 is TGTGCCTGGAGCGGGATCCAGGGGAGTTGGTCACCCCTCCACTTT. Supplemented by reference TRBV30 and TRBJ1-6, the full variable domain reads SQTIHQWPATLVQPVGSPLSLECTVEGTSNPNLYWYRQAAGRGLQLLFYSVGIGQISSEVPQNLSASRPQDRQFILSSKKLLLSDSGFYLCAWSGIQGSWSPLHFGNGTRLTVT.